The rows below give T cell receptor beta chains drawn from one sample of a study of technical replicates of blood from several donors. This table comes from immunoSEQ multiplex PCR, and its TCRdb copy is limited to in-frame clones, with some not included. The sample has tens of thousands of clones; over 90% are singletons. The sequenced material came from T cells isolated from PBMCs. Source of these receptors: a human donor in good health. Each CDR3 is given with its conserved first and last residue. D genes are given only for firm matches. Size tells how often a clone was seen (once, few, many) or the class of an expanded clone, and some rows leave it out.

j_call	clone_size	d_call	v_call	cdr3_nt	cdr3_aa
TRBJ2-7	-	-	TRBV29-1	TGCAGCGTTTATGGGCAGAGCTCCTACGAGCAGTACTTC	CSVYGQSSYEQYF
TRBJ2-7	-	TRBD1	TRBV2	TGTGCCAGCAGCGCGGATCAGGACAGGATCTACGAGCAGTACTTC	CASSADQDRIYEQYF
TRBJ2-3	-	TRBD2	TRBV5-4	TGTGCCAGCAGCTTGGGTGCGGGAGGGCCGGATACGCAGTATTTT	CASSLGAGGPDTQYF
TRBJ2-1	once	TRBD1	TRBV7-9	TGTGCCAGCAGCTCGGGACAGGGGGCCTACAATGAGCAGTTCTTC	CASSSGQGAYNEQFF
TRBJ2-7	once	TRBD2	TRBV9	TGTGCCAGCAGCCCCAGACTAGCGAGCTCCTACGAGCAGTACTTC	CASSPRLASSYEQYF
TRBJ2-7	-	TRBD1	TRBV5-6	TGTGCCAGCAGCTTGAACGGACAGGGACTCTACGAGCAGTACTTC	CASSLNGQGLYEQYF
TRBJ1-3	-	-	TRBV30	TGTGCCTGGAGGCCCAGGGTAGCGGGCCTTTCTGGAAACACCATATATTTT	CAWRPRVAGLSGNTIYF
TRBJ1-4	-	-	TRBV1	TGCACCAGCAGGGGGAGTAATGAAAAACTGTTTTTT	CTSRGSNEKLFF
TRBJ1-5	once	-	TRBV19	TGTGCCAGTAGTACCGAGCGGTCCAATCAGCCCCAGCATTTT	CASSTERSNQPQHF
TRBJ1-5	once	-	TRBV6-5	TGTGCCAGCAGTTACTCGCAACAGAATAGCAATCAGCCCCAGCATTTT	CASSYSQQNSNQPQHF
TRBJ2-3	-	TRBD2	TRBV5-1	TGCGCCAGCAGCTTGGCCGGGACTAGTGGTGATACGCAGTATTTT	CASSLAGTSGDTQYF
TRBJ1-2	once	-	TRBV14	TGTGCCAGCAGCCAAGTCTCAGGGACTGACTATGGCTACACCTTC	CASSQVSGTDYGYTF
TRBJ2-5	-	-	TRBV2	TGTGCCAGCGGCCGGGACTTCGCTTACTTC	CASGRDFAYF
TRBJ2-1	-	-	TRBV2	TGTGCCAGCAGTGACCCCACGGTCTACAATGAGCAGTTCTTC	CASSDPTVYNEQFF
TRBJ2-7	-	TRBD2	TRBV28	TGTGCCAGCAGTTTACTTAGCGGGGGAGGATCCTACGAGCAGTACTTC	CASSLLSGGGSYEQYF
TRBJ2-5	-	-	TRBV6-6	TGTGCCAGCAGTTACTCGTCGGGTGAGACCCAGTACTTC	CASSYSSGETQYF
TRBJ2-5	-	-	TRBV19	TGTGCCAGTAGCCACCCGGGGGTTGAGGAGACCCAGTACTTC	CASSHPGVEETQYF
TRBJ2-7	-	-	TRBV28	TGTGCCAGCAAGGAAGTAGCTTTGGGTAGTTACGAGCAGTACTTC	CASKEVALGSYEQYF
TRBJ2-5	-	-	TRBV5-1	TGCGCCAGCAGCTACCGGGAGACCCAGTACTTC	CASSYRETQYF
TRBJ2-5	-	TRBD1	TRBV19	TGTGCCAGTTCCGGGACAGACCAAGAGACCCAGTACTTC	CASSGTDQETQYF
TRBJ1-2	-	-	TRBV10-2	TGCGCCAGCAGCCAGATTCGGGGGTCGACGTATGGCTACACCTTC	CASSQIRGSTYGYTF
TRBJ1-3	-	-	TRBV30	TGTGCCTGGAGGTGGAGGGAGGGTGGTGGAAACACCATATATTTT	CAWRWREGGGNTIYF
TRBJ1-2	-	TRBD1	TRBV27	TGTGCCAGCAGTTTTCAGGGGGCAATTTGGGGCTACACCTTC	CASSFQGAIWGYTF
TRBJ2-7	-	TRBD1	TRBV18	TGTGCCAGCTTAAATCCGGGACAGGGAACCTACGAGCAGTACTTC	CASLNPGQGTYEQYF
TRBJ2-7	-	-	TRBV5-1	TGCGCCAGCAGCTTACCGACAGGAAGCTCCTACGAGCAGTACTTC	CASSLPTGSSYEQYF
TRBJ2-2	-	-	TRBV6-5	TGTGCCAGCAGCCGTTACGGGTTCACCGGGGAGCTGTTTTTT	CASSRYGFTGELFF
TRBJ2-7	-	-	TRBV27	TGTGCCAGCAGTTGGGCAGGGCGCTCCTACGAGCAGTACTTC	CASSWAGRSYEQYF
TRBJ1-1	-	-	TRBV19	TGTGCCAGTAGTATAGGGACAGAAGTTGAAGCTTTCTTT	CASSIGTEVEAFF
TRBJ2-3	-	TRBD2	TRBV6-4	TGTGCCAGCAGTGACTTAGCGGGGGAGGGTACAGATACGCAGTATTTT	CASSDLAGEGTDTQYF
TRBJ2-7	-	-	TRBV29-1	TGCAGCGTTGAGGTGGCACTAGGGTACGAGCAGTACTTC	CSVEVALGYEQYF
TRBJ1-5	-	-	TRBV7-9	TGTGCCAGCAGCCCCGCGGATCAGCCCCAGCATTTT	CASSPADQPQHF
TRBJ1-2	-	-	TRBV2	TGTGCCAGCACAGAAATTGGAGACTATAAGCAGCGCACCTTC	CASTEIGDYKQRTF
TRBJ1-1	once	-	TRBV13	TGTGCCAGCAGCCAGGGTGGGGCTCCTTTCTTT	CASSQGGAPFF
TRBJ2-5	-	TRBD1	TRBV5-1	TGCGCCAGCAGCTTGGGGGAGACAGGGAGTGAGACCCAGTACTTC	CASSLGETGSETQYF
TRBJ2-7	-	TRBD2	TRBV7-9	TGTGCCAGCGGGACTAGCGGGAGCCAAGACGAGCAGTACTTC	CASGTSGSQDEQYF
TRBJ1-2	-	TRBD1	TRBV9	TGTGCCAGCAGCGGAGGACAGGTAGTTGGCTACACCTTC	CASSGGQVVGYTF
TRBJ2-2	-	TRBD1	TRBV4-1	TGCGCCAGCAGGAATCCGGGACAGGGTCGGACCGGGGAGCTGTTTTTT	CASRNPGQGRTGELFF
TRBJ1-3	-	-	TRBV30	TGTGCCTGGAGTGTAATGGCCTTGGAGAACACCATATATTTT	CAWSVMALENTIYF
TRBJ2-7	-	TRBD2	TRBV28	TGTGCCAGCAGCTCACTAGCGGGAGGAAACGAGCAGTACTTC	CASSSLAGGNEQYF
TRBJ2-7	-	-	TRBV30	TGTGCCTGGAGTCTTGGACGGACTTACGAGCAGTACTTC	CAWSLGRTYEQYF
TRBJ2-7	-	-	TRBV4-1	TGCGCCAGCAGCCAGATACCGGGACTCGACTCCTACGAGCAGTACTTC	CASSQIPGLDSYEQYF
TRBJ2-7	-	-	TRBV5-1	TGCGCCAGCAGCTTTGGCGCCCAGGCCGAGCAGTACTTC	CASSFGAQAEQYF
TRBJ2-7	-	TRBD2	TRBV25-1	TGTGCCAGCAGTGAATATAGCGGGACAACTCAGGACGAGCAGTACTTC	CASSEYSGTTQDEQYF
TRBJ1-1	once	-	TRBV13	TGTGCCAGCAGCCCCATGGGGAGATCGGGGAACACTGAAGCTTTCTTT	CASSPMGRSGNTEAFF
TRBJ1-2	-	-	TRBV9	TGTGCCAGCAGGGATGCAGGGCGAGGCTATGGCTACACCTTC	CASRDAGRGYGYTF
TRBJ2-2	few	-	TRBV5-1	TGCGCCAGCAGCTTGAGCCCGCCAACGAACACCGGGGAGCTGTTTTTT	CASSLSPPTNTGELFF
TRBJ1-1	-	-	TRBV18	TGTGCCAGCTCACCAACAGGTGAAACTGAAGCTTTCTTT	CASSPTGETEAFF
TRBJ1-1	-	TRBD1	TRBV5-1	TGCGCCAGCAGCTTGCGTACAGGGGGCACTGAAGCTTTCTTT	CASSLRTGGTEAFF
TRBJ2-1	-	-	TRBV7-8	TGTGCCAGCAGCTCCGACTGGAGCTCCTACAATGAGCAGTTCTTC	CASSSDWSSYNEQFF